The text below deals with one T cell receptor beta chain. This sample stems from a study of cytomegalovirus exposure and HLA in healthy donors. This CDR3 comprises 15 residues. Between the trimmed V and J ends, which lost 4 bases and 4 bases, there was a span of 12 bases. Looked up from germline, CDR1 is SGHRS and CDR2 is YFSETQ. 60 Vbeta and 13 Jbeta primers were used in PCR. Measured with immunoSEQ multiplex PCR; TCRdb has only the in-frame clones, and not every one. The repertoire has under 200,000 clones, 77% of them found once; the top ten carry approximately 1.5%. The source is a woman aged 25 to 39 in good health and CMV-seronegative. The sample consisted of PBMCs. This chain joins TRBV5-1 and TRBJ2-6; D is perhaps TRBD1 (7 bases). CDR3 sequence: CASSPRGDGANVLTF. The CDR3 bases are TGCGCCAGCAGCCCCAGGGGGGACGGGGCCAACGTCCTGACTTTC. The complete variable domain, with remaining parts taken from reference TRBV5-1 and TRBJ2-6, reads KAGVTQTPRYLIKTRGQQVTLSCSPISGHRSVSWYQQTPGQGLQFLFEYFSETQRNKGNFPGRFSGRQFSNSRSEMNVSTLELGDSALYLCASSPRGDGANVLTFGAGSRLTVL.